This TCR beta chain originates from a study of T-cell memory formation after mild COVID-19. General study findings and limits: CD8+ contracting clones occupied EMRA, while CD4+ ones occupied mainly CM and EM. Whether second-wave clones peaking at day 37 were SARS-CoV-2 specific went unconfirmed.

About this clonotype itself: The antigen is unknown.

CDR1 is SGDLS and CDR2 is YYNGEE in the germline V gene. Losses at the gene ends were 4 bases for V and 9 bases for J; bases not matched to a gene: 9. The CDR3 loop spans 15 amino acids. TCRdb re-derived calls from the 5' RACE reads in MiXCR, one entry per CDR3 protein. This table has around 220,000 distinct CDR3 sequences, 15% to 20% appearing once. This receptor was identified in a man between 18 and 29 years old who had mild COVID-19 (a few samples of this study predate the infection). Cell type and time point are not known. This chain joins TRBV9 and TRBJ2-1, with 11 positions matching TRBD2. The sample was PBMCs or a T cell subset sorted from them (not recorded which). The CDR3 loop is CASSPIAGGHVEQFF. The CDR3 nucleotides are TGTGCCAGCAGCCCAATAGCGGGGGGGCACGTTGAGCAGTTCTTC. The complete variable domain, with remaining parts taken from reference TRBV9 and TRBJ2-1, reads DSGVTQTPKHLITATGQRVTLRCSPRSGDLSVYWYQQSLDQGLQFLIQYYNGEERAKGNILERFSAQQFPDLHSELNLSSLELGDSALYFCASSPIAGGHVEQFFGPGTRLTVL.